This T cell receptor (beta chain) originates from a study of OX40 agonist ivuxolimab in advanced cancers. Study-level background: Three patients responded partially, comprising one with hepatocellular carcinoma and two with cutaneous melanoma.

Germline V gene lookup returns CDR1 DFQATT and CDR2 SNEGSKA (reference sequence). V lost 0 bases and J lost 7, with 6 bases in between. This CDR3 is 11 amino acids long. Patients with autoimmune history or systemic immunosuppression were excluded. Profiling relied on immunoSEQ multiplex PCR, and the TCRdb table lists in-frame clones only, not all of them. This sample has 90,000 or so clones, with around 91% found just once. The TCR was taken from an adult with an advanced solid tumor such as melanoma, head and neck, liver or kidney cancer. Sequencing was performed on CD4+ or CD8+ T cells sorted from blood, taken in a trial of the OX40 agonist ivuxolimab. This sequence joins TRBV20-1 and TRBJ1-1; D unresolved. The CDR3 DNA reads as TGCAGTGCTAGAGAGTTGGGTGAAGCTTTCTTT. As protein: CSARELGEAFF.